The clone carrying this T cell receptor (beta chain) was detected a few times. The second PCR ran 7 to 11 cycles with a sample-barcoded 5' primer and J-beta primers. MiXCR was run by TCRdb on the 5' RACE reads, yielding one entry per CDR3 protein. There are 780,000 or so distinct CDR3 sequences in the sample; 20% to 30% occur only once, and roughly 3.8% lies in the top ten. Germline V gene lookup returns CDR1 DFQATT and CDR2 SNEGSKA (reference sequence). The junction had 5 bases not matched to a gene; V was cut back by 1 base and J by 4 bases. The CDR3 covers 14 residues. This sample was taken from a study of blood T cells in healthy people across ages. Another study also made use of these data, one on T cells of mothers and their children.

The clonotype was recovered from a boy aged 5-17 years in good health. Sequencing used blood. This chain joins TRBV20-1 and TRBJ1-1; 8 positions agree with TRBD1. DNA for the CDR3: TGCAGTGCTAGAGTCGCTACAGGGGGCACTGAAGCTTTCTTT. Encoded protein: CSARVATGGTEAFF.